Listed below are T cell receptor beta chains from one sample, sequenced in a study of cytomegalovirus exposure and HLA in healthy donors. The repertoire was sequenced with immunoSEQ multiplex PCR; TCRdb's copy has only in-frame clones and lacks some. The sample has 65,000 to 75,000 clones; 68% are singletons. The sample taken for sequencing was PBMCs. The receptors originated from a woman aged 25 to 39 in good health and CMV-seronegative. Both conserved end residues are part of each CDR3. Fields, in order: V gene, D gene, clone size, CDR3 protein. A D gene is named only where the DNA matches it firmly. Only some rows state a clone size, as once, few, many or a class for expanded clones.

TRBV5-4 TRBD2 NA CASSLEVLAGVGYNEQFF
TRBV7-2 TRBD2 NA CASSPRGGGAVTYEQYF
TRBV30 NA NA CAWLGPGEEKLFF
TRBV5-4 NA NA CASSLVGASNTGELFF
TRBV10-2 NA NA CASSAGRLSTDTQYF
TRBV29-1 TRBD1 NA CSARTGSGNTIYF
TRBV11-3 NA NA CASSSSEGQPQHF
TRBV30 NA NA CAWQGGGTGELFF
TRBV20-1 TRBD2 NA CTLAGGDEQYF
TRBV5-1 TRBD1 NA CASSLGDRFNEKLFF
TRBV21-1 NA NA CASNRPRGTPDTEAFF
TRBV5-4 TRBD2 few CASSPATSGGFEQYF
TRBV5-4 TRBD1 NA CASSLGSGGNSPLHF
TRBV29-1 NA once CSVGLGHRGADTQYF
TRBV9 TRBD1 NA CASSTQQGAGGYTF
TRBV9 NA NA CASSERSSYNSPLHF
TRBV14 TRBD2 NA CASSLAGTQETQYF
TRBV9 TRBD1 once CASSVGQGTETQYF
TRBV10-3 TRBD1 once CASSQGQDRGYTF
TRBV5-4 TRBD2 NA CASSRWAGEGETQYF
TRBV6-1 NA many CASKNFGDEKLFF
TRBV15 NA NA CATSRDAGTWAEKLFF
TRBV28 TRBD1 NA CASNPGQSYEQYF
TRBV7-2 NA few CASSLSFVETQYF
TRBV6-5 NA NA CASSYYWGRETQYF
TRBV14 NA NA CASSRRGTWVLWDGYTF
TRBV11-3 NA once CASSLALSYSTDTQYF
TRBV7-8 TRBD1 NA CASSPRDRVEKLFF
TRBV7-2 TRBD2 NA CASSSGLGGDTQYF
TRBV7-2 NA few CASSFQENTEAFF
TRBV13 NA NA CASSSYTEAFF
TRBV19 NA NA CASSIGRDQPQHF
TRBV5-1 TRBD2 NA CASSSRAGGTDTQYF
TRBV5-1 TRBD2 NA CASSLRGGSTDTQYF
TRBV2 TRBD2 NA CASSEISRLAGGSYEQYF
TRBV7-6 NA NA CASSTGLNYGYTF
TRBV29-1 TRBD2 few CSARGGETDTQYF
TRBV13 NA NA CASSFPGTDYGYTF
TRBV7-2 NA NA CASSALGGVTGNTIYF
TRBV11-3 NA NA CASSLKGQGTHRLRYF
TRBV10-2 NA NA CASSVDSQNTDTQYF
TRBV11-2 NA NA CASSPWGYYNEQFF
TRBV29-1 NA many CSVPSQGNTEAFF
TRBV6-6 TRBD2 NA CASRTGTGGYEQYF
TRBV7-2 TRBD2 NA CASSLSGGDTQYF
TRBV7-2 NA NA CASSSQKSSYNSPLHF
TRBV6-5 NA NA CASSSGLRSSYEQYF
TRBV5-1 TRBD2 once CASSPLGGRGGANIQYF